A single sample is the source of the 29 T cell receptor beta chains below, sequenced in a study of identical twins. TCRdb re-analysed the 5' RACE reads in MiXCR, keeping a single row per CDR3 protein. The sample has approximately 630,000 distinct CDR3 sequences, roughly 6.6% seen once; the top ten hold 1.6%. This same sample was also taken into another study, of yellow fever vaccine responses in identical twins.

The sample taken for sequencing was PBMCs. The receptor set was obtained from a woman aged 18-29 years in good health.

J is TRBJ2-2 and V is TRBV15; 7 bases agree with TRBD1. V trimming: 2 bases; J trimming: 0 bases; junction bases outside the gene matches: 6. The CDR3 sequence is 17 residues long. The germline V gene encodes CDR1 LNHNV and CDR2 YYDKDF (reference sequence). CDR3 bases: TGTGCCACCAGCAGATCAGGACAGGCTCCGAACACCGGGGAGCTGTTTTTT. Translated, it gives CATSRSGQAPNTGELFF.

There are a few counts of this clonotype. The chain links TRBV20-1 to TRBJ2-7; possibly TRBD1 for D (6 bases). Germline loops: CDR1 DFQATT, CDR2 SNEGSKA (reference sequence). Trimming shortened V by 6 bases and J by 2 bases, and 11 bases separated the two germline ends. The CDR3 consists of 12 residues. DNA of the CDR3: TGCAGTGCAACAGGGTATGCCTACGAGCAGTACGTC. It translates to CSATGYAYEQYV.

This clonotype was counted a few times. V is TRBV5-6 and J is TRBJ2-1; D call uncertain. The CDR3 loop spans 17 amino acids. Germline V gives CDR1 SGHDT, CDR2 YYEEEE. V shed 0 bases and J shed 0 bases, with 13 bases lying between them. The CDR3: CASSLAFARSSYNEQFF. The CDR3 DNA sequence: TGTGCCAGCAGCTTGGCTTTTGCCCGGAGCTCCTACAATGAGCAGTTCTTC.

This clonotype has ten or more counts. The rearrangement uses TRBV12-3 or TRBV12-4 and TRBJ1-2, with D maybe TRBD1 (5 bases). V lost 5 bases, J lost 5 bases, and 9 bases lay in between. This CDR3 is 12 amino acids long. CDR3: CASSGQGYGYTF. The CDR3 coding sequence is TGTGCCAGCAGTGGCCAGGGTTATGGCTACACCTTC.

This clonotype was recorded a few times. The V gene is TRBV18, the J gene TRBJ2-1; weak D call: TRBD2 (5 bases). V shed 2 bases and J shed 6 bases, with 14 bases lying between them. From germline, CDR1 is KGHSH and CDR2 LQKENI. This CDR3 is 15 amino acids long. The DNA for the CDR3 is TGTGCCAGCTCACCAGACGGGATGGCCACCAATGAGCAGTTCTTC. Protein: CASSPDGMATNEQFF.

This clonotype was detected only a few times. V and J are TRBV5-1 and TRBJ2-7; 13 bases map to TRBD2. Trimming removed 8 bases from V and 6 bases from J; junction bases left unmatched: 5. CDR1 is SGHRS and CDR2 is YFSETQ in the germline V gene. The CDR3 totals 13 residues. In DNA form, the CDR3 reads TGCGCCAGTCGACTAGCGGGAGGTGGCGAGCAGTACTTC. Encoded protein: CASRLAGGGEQYF.

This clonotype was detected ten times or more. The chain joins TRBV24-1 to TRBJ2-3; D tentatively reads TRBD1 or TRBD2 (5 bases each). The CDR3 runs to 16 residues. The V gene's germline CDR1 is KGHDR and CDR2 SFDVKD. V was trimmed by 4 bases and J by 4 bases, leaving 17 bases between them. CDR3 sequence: CATSDPRDAIPDTQYF. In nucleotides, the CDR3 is TGTGCCACCAGTGACCCCAGGGACGCGATCCCAGATACGCAGTATTTT.

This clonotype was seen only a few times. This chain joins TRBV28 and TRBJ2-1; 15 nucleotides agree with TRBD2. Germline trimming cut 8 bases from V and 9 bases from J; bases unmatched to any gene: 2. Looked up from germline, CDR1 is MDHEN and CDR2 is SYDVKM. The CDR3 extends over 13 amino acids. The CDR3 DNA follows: TGTGCCAGCGGACTAGCGGGGGGGGGTGAGCAGTTCTTC. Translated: CASGLAGGGEQFF.

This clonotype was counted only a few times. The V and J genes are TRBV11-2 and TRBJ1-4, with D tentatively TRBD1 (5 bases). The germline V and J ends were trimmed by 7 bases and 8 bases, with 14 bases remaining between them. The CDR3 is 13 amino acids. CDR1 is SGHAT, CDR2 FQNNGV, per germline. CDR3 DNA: TGTGCCAGCACCCAGGGACTCGGGGAAAAACTGTTTTTT. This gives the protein CASTQGLGEKLFF.

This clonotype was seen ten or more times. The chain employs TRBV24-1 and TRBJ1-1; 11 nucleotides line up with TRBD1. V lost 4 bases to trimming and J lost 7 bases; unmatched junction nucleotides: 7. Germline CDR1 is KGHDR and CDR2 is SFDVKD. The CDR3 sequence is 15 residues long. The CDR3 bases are TGTGCCACCAGTGACCGGACAGGGGGCGTGGATGAAGCTTTCTTT. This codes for CATSDRTGGVDEAFF.

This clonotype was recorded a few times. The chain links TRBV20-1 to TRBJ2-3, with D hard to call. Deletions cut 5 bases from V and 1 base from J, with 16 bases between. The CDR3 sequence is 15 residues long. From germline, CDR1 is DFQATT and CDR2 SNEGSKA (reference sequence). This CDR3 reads CSAVISVLGTDTQYF. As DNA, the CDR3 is TGCAGTGCTGTAATCTCGGTCCTGGGCACAGATACGCAGTATTTT.

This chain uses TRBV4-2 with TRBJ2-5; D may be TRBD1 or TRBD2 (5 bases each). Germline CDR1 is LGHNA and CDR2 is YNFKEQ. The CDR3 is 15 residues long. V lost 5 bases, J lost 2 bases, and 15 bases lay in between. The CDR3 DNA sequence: TGTGCCAGCAGCAAAAGGACTGGGGGACAAGAGACCCAGTACTTC. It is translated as CASSKRTGGQETQYF.

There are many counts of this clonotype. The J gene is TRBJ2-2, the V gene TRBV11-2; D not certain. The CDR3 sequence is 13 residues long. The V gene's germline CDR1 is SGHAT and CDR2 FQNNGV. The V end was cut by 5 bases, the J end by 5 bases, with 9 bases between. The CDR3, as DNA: TGTGCCAGCAGCCCCCAGAGGACCGGGGAGCTGTTTTTT. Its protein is CASSPQRTGELFF.

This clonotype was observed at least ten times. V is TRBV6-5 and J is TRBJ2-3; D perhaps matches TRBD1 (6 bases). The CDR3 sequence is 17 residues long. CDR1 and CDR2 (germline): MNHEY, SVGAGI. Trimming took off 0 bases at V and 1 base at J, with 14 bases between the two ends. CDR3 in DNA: TGTGCCAGCAGTTACTCGGGACATCTGTTTCGCACAGATACGCAGTATTTT. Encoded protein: CASSYSGHLFRTDTQYF.

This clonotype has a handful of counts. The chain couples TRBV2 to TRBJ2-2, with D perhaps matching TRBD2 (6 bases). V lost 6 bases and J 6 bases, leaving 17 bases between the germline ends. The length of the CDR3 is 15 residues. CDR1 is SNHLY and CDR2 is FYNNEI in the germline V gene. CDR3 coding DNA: TGTGCCAGCAGAAAGGAGGGAGTACGGGCCGGGGAGCTGTTTTTT. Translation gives CASRKEGVRAGELFF.

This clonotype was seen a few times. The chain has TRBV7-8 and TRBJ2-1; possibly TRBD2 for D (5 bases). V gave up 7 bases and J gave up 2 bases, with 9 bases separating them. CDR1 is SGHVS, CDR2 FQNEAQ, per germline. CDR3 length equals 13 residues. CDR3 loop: CASTGMAYNEQFF. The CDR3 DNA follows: TGTGCCAGCACGGGAATGGCCTACAATGAGCAGTTCTTC.

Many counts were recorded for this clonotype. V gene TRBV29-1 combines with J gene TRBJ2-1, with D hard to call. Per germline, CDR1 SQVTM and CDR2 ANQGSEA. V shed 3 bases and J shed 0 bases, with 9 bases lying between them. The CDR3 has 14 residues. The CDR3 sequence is CSVDSKTSYNEQFF. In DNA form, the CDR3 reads TGCAGCGTTGACTCTAAAACCTCCTACAATGAGCAGTTCTTC.

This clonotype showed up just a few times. This CDR3 reads CASSEAGAVWETQYF. The CDR3 bases are TGTGCCAGCAGTGAAGCGGGAGCGGTATGGGAGACCCAGTACTTC. This chain connects TRBV2 to TRBJ2-5, with a possible D match to TRBD2 (5 bases). Trimming stripped 0 bases from V and 5 bases from J, with 13 bases between. This CDR3 comprises 15 residues. Germline V gene data show CDR1 as SNHLY and CDR2 as FYNNEI.

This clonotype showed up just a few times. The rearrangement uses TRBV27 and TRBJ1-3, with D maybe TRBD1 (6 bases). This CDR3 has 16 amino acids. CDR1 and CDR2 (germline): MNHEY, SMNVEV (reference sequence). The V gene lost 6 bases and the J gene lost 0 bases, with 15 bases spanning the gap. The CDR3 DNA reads TGTGCCAGCAGCTCAACAGGGCAAAGCTCTGGAAACACCATATATTTT. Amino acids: CASSSTGQSSGNTIYF.

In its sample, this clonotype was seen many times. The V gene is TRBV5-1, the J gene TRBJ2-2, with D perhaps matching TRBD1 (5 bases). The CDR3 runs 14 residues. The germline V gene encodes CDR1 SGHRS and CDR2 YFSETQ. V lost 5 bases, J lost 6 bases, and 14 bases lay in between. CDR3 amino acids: CASRGHNSAGELFF. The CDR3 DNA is TGCGCCAGCAGAGGACACAACTCCGCCGGGGAGCTGTTTTTT.

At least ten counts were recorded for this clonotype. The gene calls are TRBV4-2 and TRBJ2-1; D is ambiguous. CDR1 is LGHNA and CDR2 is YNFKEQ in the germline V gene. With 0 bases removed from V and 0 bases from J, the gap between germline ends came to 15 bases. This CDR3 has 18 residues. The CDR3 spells CASSQETLSKTSYNEQFF. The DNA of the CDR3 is TGTGCCAGCAGCCAAGAGACTTTATCCAAAACCTCCTACAATGAGCAGTTCTTC.

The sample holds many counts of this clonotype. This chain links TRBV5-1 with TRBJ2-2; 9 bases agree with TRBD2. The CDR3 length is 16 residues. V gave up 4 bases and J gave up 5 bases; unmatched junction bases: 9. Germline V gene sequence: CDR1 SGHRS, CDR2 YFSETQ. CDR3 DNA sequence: TGCGCCAGCAGCGGCGGCGGGAGGGCCCAGACCGGGGAGCTGTTTTTT. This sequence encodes CASSGGGRAQTGELFF.

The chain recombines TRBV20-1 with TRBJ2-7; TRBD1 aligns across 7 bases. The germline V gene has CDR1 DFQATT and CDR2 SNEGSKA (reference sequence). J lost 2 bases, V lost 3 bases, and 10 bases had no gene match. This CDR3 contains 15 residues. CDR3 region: CSARAGTVGTYEQYV. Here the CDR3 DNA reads TGCAGTGCTAGGGCCGGGACAGTGGGTACCTACGAGCAGTACGTC.

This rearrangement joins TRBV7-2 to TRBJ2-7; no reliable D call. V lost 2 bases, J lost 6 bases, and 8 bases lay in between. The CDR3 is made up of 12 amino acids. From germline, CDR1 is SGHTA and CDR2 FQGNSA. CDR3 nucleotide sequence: TGTGCCAGCAGCTTAAGCCGTGCCGAGCAGTACTTC. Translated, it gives CASSLSRAEQYF.

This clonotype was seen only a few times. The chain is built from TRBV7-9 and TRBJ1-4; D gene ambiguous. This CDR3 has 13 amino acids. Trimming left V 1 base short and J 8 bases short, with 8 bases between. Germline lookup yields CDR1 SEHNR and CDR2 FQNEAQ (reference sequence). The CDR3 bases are TGTGCCAGCAGCTTAGAGGTGAAGGAAAAACTGTTTTTT. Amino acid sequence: CASSLEVKEKLFF. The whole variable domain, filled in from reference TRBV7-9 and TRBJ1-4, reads DTGVSQNPRHKITKRGQNVTFRCDPISEHNRLYWYRQTLGQGPEFLTYFQNEAQLEKSRLLSDRFSAERPKGSFSTLEIQRTEQGDSAMYLCASSLEVKEKLFFGSGTQLSVL.

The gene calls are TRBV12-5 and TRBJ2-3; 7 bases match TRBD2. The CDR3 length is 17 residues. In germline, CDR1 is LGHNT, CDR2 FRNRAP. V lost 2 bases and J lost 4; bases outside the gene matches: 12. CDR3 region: CASGLPLGGSYADTQYF. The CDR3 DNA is TGTGCTAGTGGTTTGCCCCTAGGCGGGAGTTACGCAGATACGCAGTATTTT.

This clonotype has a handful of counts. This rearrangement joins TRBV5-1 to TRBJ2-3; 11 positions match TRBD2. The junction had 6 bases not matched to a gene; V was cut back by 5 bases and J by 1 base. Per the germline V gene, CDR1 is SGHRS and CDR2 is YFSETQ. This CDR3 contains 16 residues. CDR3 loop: CASSRSGGAGTDTQYF. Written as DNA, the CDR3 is TGCGCCAGCAGTCGTAGCGGGGGGGCAGGCACAGATACGCAGTATTTT.

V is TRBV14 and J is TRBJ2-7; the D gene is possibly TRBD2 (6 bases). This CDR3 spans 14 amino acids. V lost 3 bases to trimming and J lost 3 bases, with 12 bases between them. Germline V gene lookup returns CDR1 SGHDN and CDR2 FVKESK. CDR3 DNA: TGTGCCAGCAGCCATTTCGGGAGTCGCTACGAGCAGTACTTC. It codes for CASSHFGSRYEQYF.

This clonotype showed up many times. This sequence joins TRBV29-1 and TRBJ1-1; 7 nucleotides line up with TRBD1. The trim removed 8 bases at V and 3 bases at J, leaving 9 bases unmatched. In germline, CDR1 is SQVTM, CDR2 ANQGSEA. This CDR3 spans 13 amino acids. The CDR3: CSFSRQGYTEAFF. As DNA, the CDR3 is TGCAGCTTTTCGCGACAGGGATACACTGAAGCTTTCTTT.